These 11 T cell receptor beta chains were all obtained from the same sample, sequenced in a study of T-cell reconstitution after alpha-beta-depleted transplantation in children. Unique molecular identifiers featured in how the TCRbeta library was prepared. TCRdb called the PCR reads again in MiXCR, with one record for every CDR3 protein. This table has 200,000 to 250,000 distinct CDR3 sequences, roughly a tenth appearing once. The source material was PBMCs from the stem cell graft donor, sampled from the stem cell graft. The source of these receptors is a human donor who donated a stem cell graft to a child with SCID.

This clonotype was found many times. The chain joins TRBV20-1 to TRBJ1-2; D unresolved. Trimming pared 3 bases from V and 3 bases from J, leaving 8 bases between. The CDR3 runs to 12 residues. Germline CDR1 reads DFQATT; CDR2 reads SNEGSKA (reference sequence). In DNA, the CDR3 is TGCAGTGCTAGTAGCGATGACTATGGCTACACCTTC. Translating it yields CSASSDDYGYTF.

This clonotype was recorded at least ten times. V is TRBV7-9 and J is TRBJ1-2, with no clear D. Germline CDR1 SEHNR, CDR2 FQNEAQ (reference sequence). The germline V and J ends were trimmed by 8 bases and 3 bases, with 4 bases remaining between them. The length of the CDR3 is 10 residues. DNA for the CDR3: TGTGCCAGCGGCCACTATGGCTACACCTTC. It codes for CASGHYGYTF.

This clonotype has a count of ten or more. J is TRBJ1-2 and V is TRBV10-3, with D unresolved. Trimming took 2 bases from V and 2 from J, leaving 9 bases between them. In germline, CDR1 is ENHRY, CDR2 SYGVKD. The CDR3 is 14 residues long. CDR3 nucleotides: TGTGCCATCAGTGAGCTTCGAAGAAACTATGGCTACACCTTC. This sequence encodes CAISELRRNYGYTF.

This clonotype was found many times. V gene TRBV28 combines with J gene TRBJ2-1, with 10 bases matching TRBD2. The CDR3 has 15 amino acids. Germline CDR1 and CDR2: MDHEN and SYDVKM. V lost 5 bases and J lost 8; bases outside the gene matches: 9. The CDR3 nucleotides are TGTGCCAGCAGTCCGAGCGGGGGGGCTTTATATGAGCAGTTCTTC. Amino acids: CASSPSGGALYEQFF.

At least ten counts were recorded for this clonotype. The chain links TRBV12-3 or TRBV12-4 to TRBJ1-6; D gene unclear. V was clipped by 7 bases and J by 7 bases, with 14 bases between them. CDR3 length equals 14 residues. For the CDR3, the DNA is TGTGCCAGCACCCTGCGGGCTGCGAATTCACCCCTCCACTTT. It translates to CASTLRAANSPLHF.

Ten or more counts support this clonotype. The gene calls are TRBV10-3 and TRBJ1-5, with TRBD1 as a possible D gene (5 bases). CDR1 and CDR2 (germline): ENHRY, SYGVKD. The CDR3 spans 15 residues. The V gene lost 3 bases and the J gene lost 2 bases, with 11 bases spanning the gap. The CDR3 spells CAISEGQGGNQPQHF. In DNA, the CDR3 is TGTGCCATCAGTGAAGGGCAGGGCGGCAATCAGCCCCAGCATTTT.

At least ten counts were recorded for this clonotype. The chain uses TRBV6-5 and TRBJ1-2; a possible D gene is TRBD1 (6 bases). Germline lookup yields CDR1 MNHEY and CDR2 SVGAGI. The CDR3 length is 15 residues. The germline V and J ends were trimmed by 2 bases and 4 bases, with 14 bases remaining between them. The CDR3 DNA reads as TGTGCCAGCAGTTACAGGCAGGGGACGATCTATGGCTACACCTTC. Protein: CASSYRQGTIYGYTF.

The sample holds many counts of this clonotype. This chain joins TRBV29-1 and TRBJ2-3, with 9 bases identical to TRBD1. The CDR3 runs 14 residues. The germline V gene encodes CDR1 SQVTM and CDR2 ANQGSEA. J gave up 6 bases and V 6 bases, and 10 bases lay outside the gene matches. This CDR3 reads CSVPGTGHSDTQYF. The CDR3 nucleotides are TGCAGCGTCCCCGGGACAGGGCATTCGGATACGCAGTATTTT.

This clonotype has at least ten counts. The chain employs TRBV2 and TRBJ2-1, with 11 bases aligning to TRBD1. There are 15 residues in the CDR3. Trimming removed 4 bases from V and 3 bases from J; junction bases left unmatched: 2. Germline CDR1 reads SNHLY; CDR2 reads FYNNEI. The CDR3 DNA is TGTGCCAGCAGTGGGGGGACAGGGGGCTACAATGAGCAGTTCTTC. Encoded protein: CASSGGTGGYNEQFF.

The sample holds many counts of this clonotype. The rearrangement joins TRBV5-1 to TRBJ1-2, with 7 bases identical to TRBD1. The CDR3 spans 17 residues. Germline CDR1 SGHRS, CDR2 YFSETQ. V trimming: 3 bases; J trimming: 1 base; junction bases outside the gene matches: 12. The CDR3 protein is CASSWGQRTVINYGYTF. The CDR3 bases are TGCGCCAGCAGCTGGGGACAGCGAACCGTTATTAACTATGGCTACACCTTC. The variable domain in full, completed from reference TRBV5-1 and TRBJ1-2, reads KAGVTQTPRYLIKTRGQQVTLSCSPISGHRSVSWYQQTPGQGLQFLFEYFSETQRNKGNFPGRFSGRQFSNSRSEMNVSTLELGDSALYLCASSWGQRTVINYGYTFGSGTRLTVV.

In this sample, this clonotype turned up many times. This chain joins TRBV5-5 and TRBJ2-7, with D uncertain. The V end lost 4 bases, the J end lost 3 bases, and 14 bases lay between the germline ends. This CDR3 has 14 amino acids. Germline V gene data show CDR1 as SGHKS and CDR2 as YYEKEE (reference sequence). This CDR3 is CASSRRQQGYEQYF. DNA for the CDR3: TGTGCCAGCAGCCGACGGCAACAAGGCTACGAGCAGTACTTC.